Listed below are T cell receptor beta chains from one sample, sequenced in a study of blood T cell repertoires in COVID-19. Here immunoSEQ multiplex PCR was the method, and the copy in TCRdb shows in-frame clones only, minus some. This sample has about 160,000 clones, with approximately 81% found just once. The sequencing input was PBMCs or T cells enriched from blood (not recorded which). These receptors all stem from a man in his sixties who had recovered from COVID-19. Both conserved end residues are trimmed from each CDR3. The D gene is left open where the match is weak.

V | D | CDR3
TRBV10-3 | . | ASGRFGGSQETQY
TRBV28 | . | ASSPVGANVLT
TRBV30 | . | AWIKSYEQY
TRBV19 | . | ASSVTDDNSPLH
TRBV9 | . | ASSLPPVGELF
TRBV19 | TRBD2 | ASSKGLAGGGTDTQY
TRBV19 | TRBD1 | ASSGGTGDQPQH
TRBV6-5 | . | ASSLDSLYGYT
TRBV7-9 | TRBD1 | ASSLGGTAYQETQY
TRBV6-5 | . | ASSSPDRLNTEAF
TRBV19 | TRBD1 | ASSIDSAGGTDTQY
TRBV5-1 | TRBD1 | ASSPPGQGAITGELF
TRBV5-4 | . | ASKLDLGSPLH